This T cell receptor beta chain was captured by sequencing in a study of OX40 agonist ivuxolimab in advanced cancers. CDR1 SGHTA and CDR2 FQGNSA come from the germline V gene. CDR3 length equals 15 residues. V was clipped by 5 bases and J by 0 bases, with 11 bases between them. Repertoires were generated with immunoSEQ multiplex PCR, while TCRdb's copy carries only in-frame clones and drops some. Of 100,000 or so clones listed, roughly 94% are singletons. Peripheral blood came from all dose cohorts at three timepoints. The receptor was isolated from an adult with an advanced solid tumor such as melanoma, head and neck, liver or kidney cancer. The chain employs TRBV7-2 and TRBJ1-3, with D unresolved. Sequencing used CD4+ or CD8+ T cells sorted from blood, obtained in a trial of the OX40 agonist ivuxolimab. CDR3 sequence (DNA): TGTGCCAGCAGCCGTACATGGAGCTCTGGAAACACCATATATTTT. This codes for CASSRTWSSGNTIYF.